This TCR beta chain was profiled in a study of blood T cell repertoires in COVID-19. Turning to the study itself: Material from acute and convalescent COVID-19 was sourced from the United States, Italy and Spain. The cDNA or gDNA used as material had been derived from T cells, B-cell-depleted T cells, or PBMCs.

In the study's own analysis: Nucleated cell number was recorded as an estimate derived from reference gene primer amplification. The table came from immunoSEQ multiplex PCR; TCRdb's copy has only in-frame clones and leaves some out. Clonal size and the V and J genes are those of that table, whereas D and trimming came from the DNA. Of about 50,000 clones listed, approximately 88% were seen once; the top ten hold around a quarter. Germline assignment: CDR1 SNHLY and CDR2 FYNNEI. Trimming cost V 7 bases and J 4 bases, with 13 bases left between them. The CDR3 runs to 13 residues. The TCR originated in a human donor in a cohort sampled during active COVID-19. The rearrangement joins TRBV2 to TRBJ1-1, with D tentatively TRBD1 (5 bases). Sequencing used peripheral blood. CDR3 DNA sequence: TGTGCCAGCATACCAGGGCGGGGCACTGAAGCTTTCTTT. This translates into CASIPGRGTEAFF.